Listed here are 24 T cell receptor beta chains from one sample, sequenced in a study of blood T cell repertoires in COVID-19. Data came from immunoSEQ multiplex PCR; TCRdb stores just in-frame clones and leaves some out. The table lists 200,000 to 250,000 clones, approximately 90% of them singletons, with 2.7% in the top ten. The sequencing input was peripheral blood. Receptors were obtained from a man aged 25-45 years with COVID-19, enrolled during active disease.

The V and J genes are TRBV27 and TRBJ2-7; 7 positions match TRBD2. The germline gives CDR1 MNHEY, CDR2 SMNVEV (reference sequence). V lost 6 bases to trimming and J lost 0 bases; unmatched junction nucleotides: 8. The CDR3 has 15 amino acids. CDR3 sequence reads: CASSYLAEVSYEQYF. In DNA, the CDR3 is TGTGCCAGCAGCTATCTAGCGGAAGTCTCCTACGAGCAGTACTTC.

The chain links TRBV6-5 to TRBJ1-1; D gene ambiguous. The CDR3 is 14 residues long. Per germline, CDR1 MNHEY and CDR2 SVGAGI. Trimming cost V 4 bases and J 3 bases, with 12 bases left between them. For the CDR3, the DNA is TGTGCCAGCAGTTTGACCGGGTTGGACACTGAAGCTTTCTTT. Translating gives CASSLTGLDTEAFF.

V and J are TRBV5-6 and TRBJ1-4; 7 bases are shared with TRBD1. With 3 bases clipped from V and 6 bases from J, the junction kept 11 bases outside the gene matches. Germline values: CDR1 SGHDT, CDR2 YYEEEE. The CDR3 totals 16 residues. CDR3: CASSSGMGQGDEKLFF. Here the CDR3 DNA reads TGTGCCAGCAGCTCTGGGATGGGCCAGGGGGATGAAAAACTGTTTTTT.

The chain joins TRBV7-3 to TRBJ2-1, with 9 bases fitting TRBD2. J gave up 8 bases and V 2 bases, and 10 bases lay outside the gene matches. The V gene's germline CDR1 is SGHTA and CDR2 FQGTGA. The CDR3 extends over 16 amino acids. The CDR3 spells CASSLGRGRAGDEQFF. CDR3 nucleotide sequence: TGTGCCAGCAGCTTAGGACGCGGGAGGGCCGGTGATGAGCAGTTCTTC. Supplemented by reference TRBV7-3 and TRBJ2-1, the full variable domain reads GAGVSQTPSNKVTEKGKYVELRCDPISGHTALYWYRQSLGQGPEFLIYFQGTGAADDSGLPNDRFFAVRPEGSVSTLKIQRTERGDSAVYLCASSLGRGRAGDEQFFGPGTRLTVL.

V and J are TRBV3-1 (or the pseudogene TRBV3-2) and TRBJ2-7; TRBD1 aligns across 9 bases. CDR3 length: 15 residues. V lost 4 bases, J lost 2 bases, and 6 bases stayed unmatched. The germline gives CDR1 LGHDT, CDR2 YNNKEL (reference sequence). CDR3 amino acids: CASSPRDRETYEQYF. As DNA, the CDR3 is TGTGCCAGCAGCCCACGGGACAGGGAAACCTACGAGCAGTACTTC.

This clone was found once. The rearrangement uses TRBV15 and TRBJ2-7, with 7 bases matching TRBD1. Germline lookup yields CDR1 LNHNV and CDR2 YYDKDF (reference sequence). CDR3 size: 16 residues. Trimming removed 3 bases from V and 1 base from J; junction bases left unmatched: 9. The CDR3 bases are TGTGCCACCAGCAGGCTGACAGGGATAGGGTCCTACGAGCAGTACTTC. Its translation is CATSRLTGIGSYEQYF.

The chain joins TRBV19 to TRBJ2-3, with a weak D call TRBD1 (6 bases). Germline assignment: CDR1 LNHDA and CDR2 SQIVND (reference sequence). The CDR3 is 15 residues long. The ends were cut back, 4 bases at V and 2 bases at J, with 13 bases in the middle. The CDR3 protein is CASSTTGHSTDTQYF. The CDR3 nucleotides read TGTGCCAGTAGTACCACAGGGCACTCCACAGATACGCAGTATTTT.

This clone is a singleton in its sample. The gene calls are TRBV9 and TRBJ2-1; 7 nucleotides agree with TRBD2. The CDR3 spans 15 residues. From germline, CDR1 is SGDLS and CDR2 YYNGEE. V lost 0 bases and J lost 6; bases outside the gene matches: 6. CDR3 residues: CASSVVAGGVNEQFF. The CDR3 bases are TGTGCCAGCAGCGTAGTTGCTGGGGGGGTCAATGAGCAGTTCTTC.

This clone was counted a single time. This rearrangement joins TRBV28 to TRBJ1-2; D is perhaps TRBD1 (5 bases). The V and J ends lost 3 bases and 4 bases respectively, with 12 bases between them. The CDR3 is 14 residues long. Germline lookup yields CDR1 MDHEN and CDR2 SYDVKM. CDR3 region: CASSLGGRAYGYTF. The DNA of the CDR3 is TGTGCCAGCAGTTTGGGTGGCAGGGCCTATGGCTACACCTTC.

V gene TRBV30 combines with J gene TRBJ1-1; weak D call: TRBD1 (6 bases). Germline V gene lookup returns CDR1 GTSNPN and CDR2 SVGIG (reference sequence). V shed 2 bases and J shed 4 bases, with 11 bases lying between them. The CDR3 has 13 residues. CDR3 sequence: CAWSWGPVTEAFF. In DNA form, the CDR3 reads TGTGCCTGGAGTTGGGGGCCAGTCACTGAAGCTTTCTTT.

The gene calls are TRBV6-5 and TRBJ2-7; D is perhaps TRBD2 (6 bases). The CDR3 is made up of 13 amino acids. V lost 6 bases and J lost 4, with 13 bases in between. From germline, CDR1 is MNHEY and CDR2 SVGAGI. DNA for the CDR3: TGTGCCAGCAGGGTCGCAGGGAGGTACGAGCAGTACTTC. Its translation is CASRVAGRYEQYF.

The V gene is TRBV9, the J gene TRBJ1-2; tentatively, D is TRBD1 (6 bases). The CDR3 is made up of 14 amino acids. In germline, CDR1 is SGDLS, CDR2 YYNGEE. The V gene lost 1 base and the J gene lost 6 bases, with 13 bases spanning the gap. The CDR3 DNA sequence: TGTGCCAGCAGCGTAAGGCGGGGGGCGGATGGCTACACCTTC. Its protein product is CASSVRRGADGYTF.

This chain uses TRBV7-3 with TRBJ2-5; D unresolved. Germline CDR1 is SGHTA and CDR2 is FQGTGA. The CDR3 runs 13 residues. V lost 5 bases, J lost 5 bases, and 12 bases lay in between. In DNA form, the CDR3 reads TGTGCCAGCAGCCGCCAGTGGCGGGAGACCCAGTACTTC. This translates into CASSRQWRETQYF.

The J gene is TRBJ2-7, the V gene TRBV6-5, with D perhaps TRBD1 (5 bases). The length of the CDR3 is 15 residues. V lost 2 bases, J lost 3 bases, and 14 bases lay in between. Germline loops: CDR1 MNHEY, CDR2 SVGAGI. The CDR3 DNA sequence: TGTGCCAGCAGTTACGACAGTAAATTCCGCTACGAGCAGTACTTC. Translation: CASSYDSKFRYEQYF.

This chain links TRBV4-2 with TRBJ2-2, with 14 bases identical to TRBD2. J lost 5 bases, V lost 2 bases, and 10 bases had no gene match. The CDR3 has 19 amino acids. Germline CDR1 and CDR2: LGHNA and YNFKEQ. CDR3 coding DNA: TGTGCCAGCAGCCAACCTAAGGGACTAGCGGGGGATCGTACCGGGGAGCTGTTTTTT. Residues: CASSQPKGLAGDRTGELFF.

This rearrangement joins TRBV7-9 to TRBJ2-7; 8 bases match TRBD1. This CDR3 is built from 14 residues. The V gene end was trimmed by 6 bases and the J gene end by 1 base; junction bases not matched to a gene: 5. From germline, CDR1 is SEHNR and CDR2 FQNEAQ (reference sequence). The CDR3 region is CASSGQGLSYEQYF. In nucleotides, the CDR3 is TGTGCCAGCAGTGGACAGGGCCTTTCCTACGAGCAGTACTTC.

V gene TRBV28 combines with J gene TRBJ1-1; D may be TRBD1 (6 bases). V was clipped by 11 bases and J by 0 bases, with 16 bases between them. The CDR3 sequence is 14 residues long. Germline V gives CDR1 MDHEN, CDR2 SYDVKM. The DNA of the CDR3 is TGTGCCTCCCAAAGGGGGTTTATGAACACTGAAGCTTTCTTT. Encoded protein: CASQRGFMNTEAFF.

CDR3 region: CATSRPGKGTDTQYF. The DNA of the CDR3 is TGTGCCACCAGCAGACCAGGGAAGGGCACAGATACGCAGTATTTT. This chain uses TRBV15 with TRBJ2-3; tentative D call: TRBD1 (5 bases). The V and J ends lost 2 bases and 1 base respectively, with 10 bases between them. The CDR3 is 15 amino acids. Per the germline V gene, CDR1 is LNHNV and CDR2 is YYDKDF (reference sequence).

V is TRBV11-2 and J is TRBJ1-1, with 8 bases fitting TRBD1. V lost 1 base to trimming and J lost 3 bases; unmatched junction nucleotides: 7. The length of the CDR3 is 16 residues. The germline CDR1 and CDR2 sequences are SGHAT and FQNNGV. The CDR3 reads CASSLGLGTGDTEAFF. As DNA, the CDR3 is TGTGCCAGCAGCTTAGGACTTGGGACAGGAGACACTGAAGCTTTCTTT. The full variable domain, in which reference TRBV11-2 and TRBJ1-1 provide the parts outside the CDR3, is EAGVAQSPRYKIIEKRQSVAFWCNPISGHATLYWYQQILGQGPKLLIQFQNNGVVDDSQLPKDRFSAERLKGVDSTLKIQPAKLEDSAVYLCASSLGLGTGDTEAFFGQGTRLTVV.

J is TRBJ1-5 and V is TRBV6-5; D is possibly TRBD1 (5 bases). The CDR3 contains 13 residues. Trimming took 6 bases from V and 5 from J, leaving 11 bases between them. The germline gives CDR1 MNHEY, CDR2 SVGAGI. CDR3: CASSSGQYQPQHF. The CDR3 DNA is TGTGCCAGCAGCTCAGGACAATATCAGCCCCAGCATTTT.

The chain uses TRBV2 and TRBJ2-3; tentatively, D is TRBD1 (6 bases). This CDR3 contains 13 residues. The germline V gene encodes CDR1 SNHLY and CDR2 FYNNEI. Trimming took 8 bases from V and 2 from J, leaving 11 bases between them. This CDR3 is CASLTGYTDTQYF. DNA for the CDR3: TGTGCCAGCTTAACAGGGTACACAGATACGCAGTATTTT.

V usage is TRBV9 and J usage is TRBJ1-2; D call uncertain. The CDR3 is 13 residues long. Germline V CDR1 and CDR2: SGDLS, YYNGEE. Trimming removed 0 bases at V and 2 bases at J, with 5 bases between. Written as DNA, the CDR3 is TGTGCCAGCAGCGTAGATCCGAACTATGGCTACACCTTC. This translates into CASSVDPNYGYTF.

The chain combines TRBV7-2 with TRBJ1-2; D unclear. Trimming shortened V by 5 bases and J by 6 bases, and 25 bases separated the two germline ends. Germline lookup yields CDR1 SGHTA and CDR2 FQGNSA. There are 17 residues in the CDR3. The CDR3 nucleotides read TGTGCCAGCAGCGAACATCGGGGTTTTTCGGGAGAGCATGGCTACACCTTC. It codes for CASSEHRGFSGEHGYTF.

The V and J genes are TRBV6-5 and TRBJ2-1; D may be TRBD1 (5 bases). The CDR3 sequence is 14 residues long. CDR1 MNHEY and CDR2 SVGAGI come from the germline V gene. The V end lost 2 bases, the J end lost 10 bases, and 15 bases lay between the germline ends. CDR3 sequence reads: CASSYANQGSEQFF. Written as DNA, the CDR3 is TGTGCCAGCAGTTACGCCAATCAGGGTAGCGAGCAGTTCTTC.